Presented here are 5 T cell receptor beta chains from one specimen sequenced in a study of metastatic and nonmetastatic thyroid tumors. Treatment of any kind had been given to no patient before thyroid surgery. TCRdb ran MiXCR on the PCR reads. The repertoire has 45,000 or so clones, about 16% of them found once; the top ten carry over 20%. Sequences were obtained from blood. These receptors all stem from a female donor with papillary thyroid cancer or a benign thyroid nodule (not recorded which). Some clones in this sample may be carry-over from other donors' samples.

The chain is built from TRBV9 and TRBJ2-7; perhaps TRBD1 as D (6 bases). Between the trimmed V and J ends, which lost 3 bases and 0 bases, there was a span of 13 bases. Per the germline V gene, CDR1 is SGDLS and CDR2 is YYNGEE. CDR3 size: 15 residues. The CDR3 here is CASSASGHPSYEQYF. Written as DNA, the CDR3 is TGTGCCAGCAGCGCGTCGGGACATCCCTCCTACGAGCAGTACTTC. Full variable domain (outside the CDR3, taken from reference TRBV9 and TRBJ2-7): DSGVTQTPKHLITATGQRVTLRCSPRSGDLSVYWYQQSLDQGLQFLIQYYNGEERAKGNILERFSAQQFPDLHSELNLSSLELGDSALYFCASSASGHPSYEQYFGPGTRLTVT.

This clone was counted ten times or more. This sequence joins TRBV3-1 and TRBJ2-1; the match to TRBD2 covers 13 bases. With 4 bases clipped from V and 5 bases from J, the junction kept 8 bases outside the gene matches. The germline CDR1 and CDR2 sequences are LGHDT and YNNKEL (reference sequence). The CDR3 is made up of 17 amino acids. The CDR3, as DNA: TGTGCCAGCAGCCTACGGACTAGCGGGAGTTTCAACAATGAGCAGTTCTTC. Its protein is CASSLRTSGSFNNEQFF.

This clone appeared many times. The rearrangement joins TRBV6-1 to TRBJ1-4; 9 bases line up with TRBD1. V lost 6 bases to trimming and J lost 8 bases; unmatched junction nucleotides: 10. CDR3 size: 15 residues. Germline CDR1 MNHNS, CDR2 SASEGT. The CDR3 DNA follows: TGTGCCAGCAGCCCCCCGGGACAGGGCGGCGAAAAACTGTTTTTT. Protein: CASSPPGQGGEKLFF.

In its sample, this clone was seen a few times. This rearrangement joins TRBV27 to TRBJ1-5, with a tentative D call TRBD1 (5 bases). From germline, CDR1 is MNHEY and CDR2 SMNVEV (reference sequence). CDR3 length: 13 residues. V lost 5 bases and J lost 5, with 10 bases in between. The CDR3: CASSPLRDQPQHF. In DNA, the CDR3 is TGTGCCAGCAGTCCTCTCAGGGATCAGCCCCAGCATTTT.

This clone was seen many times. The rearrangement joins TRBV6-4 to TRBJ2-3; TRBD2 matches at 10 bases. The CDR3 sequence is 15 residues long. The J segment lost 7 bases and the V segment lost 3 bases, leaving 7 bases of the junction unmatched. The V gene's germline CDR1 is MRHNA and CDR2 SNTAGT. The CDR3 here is CASSEGLAAINTQYF. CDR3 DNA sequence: TGTGCCAGCAGTGAAGGACTAGCGGCCATCAATACGCAGTATTTT.